This T cell receptor beta chain is from a study of identical twins. Each CDR3 protein is one row after TCRdb ran MiXCR on the 5' RACE reads. The sample contains about 530,000 distinct CDR3 sequences, approximately 14% of which appear only once. The sample was also reused in another study, on yellow fever vaccine responses in identical twins.

This TCR was sampled from a woman in her late teens or twenties in good health. The source material was CD4+ T cells sorted from blood.

CDR3 amino acids: CASSPIELWGLSYEQYF. CDR3 DNA: TGTGCCAGCAGCCCTATCGAGCTTTGGGGGCTGTCCTACGAGCAGTACTTC. The chain has TRBV7-9 and TRBJ2-7; D perhaps matches TRBD1 (6 bases). CDR3 size: 17 residues. Trimming removed 5 bases from V and 1 base from J, with 21 bases in between. CDR1 is SEHNR, CDR2 FQNEAQ, per germline (reference sequence).